This T cell receptor (beta chain) is from a study of PD-1 blockade in classical Hodgkin lymphoma. Study results and limitations: The study reported lower baseline TCR diversity in newly diagnosed patients than in healthy donors. Nivolumab starters within 1 year of ASCT were excluded.

Germline V gene lookup returns CDR1 SNHLY and CDR2 FYNNEI. The V and J ends lost 7 bases and 2 bases, in that order; junction bases with no gene match: 5. The CDR3 is 15 amino acids. All trial patients relapsed after autologous stem cell transplantation. Comments on this clone: Its antigen is undetermined.

Assay: immunoSEQ multiplex PCR; the TCRdb copy retains only in-frame clones and omits some. The sample consists of under 80,000 clones, over 55% of them appearing once. This material consisted of peripheral blood mononuclear cells (PBMCs), taken before the second cycle of nivolumab. This sequence was found in a human donor with classical Hodgkin lymphoma. The gene calls are TRBV2 and TRBJ2-2, with 9 bases lining up with TRBD2. The CDR3 spells CASTLSGGNTGELFF. Here the CDR3 DNA reads TGTGCCAGCACGCTTAGCGGGGGAAACACCGGGGAGCTGTTTTTT.